The present T cell receptor (beta chain) was sequenced within a study of blood T cell repertoires in COVID-19. Only in-frame clones appear in the TCRdb table, and some are missing; sequencing was by immunoSEQ multiplex PCR. The repertoire has 200,000 to 250,000 clones, approximately 90% of them found once; the top ten carry approximately 1.1%. Germline V gene data show CDR1 as SGDLS and CDR2 as YYNGEE. This CDR3 has 14 residues. With 3 bases removed from V and 7 bases from J, the gap between germline ends came to 16 bases. Each participant's cohort was designated according to participant-reported clinical history.

The chain joins TRBV9 to TRBJ1-1; perhaps TRBD1 as D (6 bases). The specimen sequenced was PBMCs or T cells enriched from blood (not recorded which). This clonotype was obtained from a young man who had recovered from COVID-19. CDR3 residues: CASSEHREGGEAFF. The CDR3 DNA reads TGTGCCAGCAGCGAACACAGGGAAGGGGGTGAAGCTTTCTTT.